The source of this T cell receptor (beta chain) is a study of T cells in Graves' hyperthyroidism and ophthalmopathy. Regions amplified from RNA transcripts were the TCR beta CDR3 regions. The study used the HTBI primer set for a first-round RT-PCR of the TCR CDR3. TCRdb re-derived calls from the multiplex PCR reads in MiXCR, one entry per CDR3 protein. This sample has some 600,000 distinct CDR3 sequences, with about 14% found just once. The germline CDR1 and CDR2 sequences are LGHNA and YSLEER. This CDR3 is 13 amino acids long. V was cut by 3 bases and J by 5 bases, with 8 bases left in between. This clonotype was obtained from a woman aged 25 to 45 with Graves' hyperthyroidism that later progressed to Graves' ophthalmopathy. Sequencing was carried out using blood. V usage is TRBV4-3 and J usage is TRBJ2-4; D gene ambiguous. The CDR3 DNA sequence: TGCGCCAGCAGCCACCTCGACGAAAACATTCAGTACTTC. Translated, it gives CASSHLDENIQYF.